The 20 T cell receptor beta chains in this list originate from one sample, sequenced in a study of T cells in localized non-small cell lung cancer. The table came from immunoSEQ multiplex PCR; TCRdb's copy has only in-frame clones and leaves some out. The table lists around 25,000 clones, roughly nine tenths of them singletons. Sample: peripheral blood, taken before any cancer treatment. These receptors all come from a woman aged 40-69 years with stage I lung adenocarcinoma.

The chain is built from TRBV6-6 and TRBJ2-2, with D possibly matching TRBD2 (6 bases). With 2 bases removed from V and 6 bases from J, the gap between germline ends came to 7 bases. From germline, CDR1 is MNHNY and CDR2 SVGAGI (reference sequence). The CDR3 runs to 13 residues. The CDR3 bases are TGTGCCAGCAGTTACCCGGGGGCCGGGGAGCTGTTTTTT. Translation: CASSYPGAGELFF.

V and J are TRBV11-3 and TRBJ2-3; D is possibly TRBD1 or TRBD2 (7 bases each). The length of the CDR3 is 17 residues. V was pared by 0 bases and J by 3 bases, with 16 bases between. Germline CDR1 SGHNT, CDR2 YENEEA. CDR3 sequence: CASSLDERQGGTDTQYF. The CDR3 DNA reads TGTGCCAGCAGCTTAGATGAGCGACAGGGAGGGACAGATACGCAGTATTTT.

This clone has just a few counts. The chain recombines TRBV29-1 with TRBJ2-3; 9 nucleotides match TRBD1. The CDR3 spans 15 residues. The V and J ends lost 6 bases and 3 bases, in that order; junction bases with no gene match: 10. Per germline, CDR1 SQVTM and CDR2 ANQGSEA. The CDR3 region has the DNA TGCAGCGTCACCTCTACAGGGGGCCGGACAGATACGCAGTATTTT. This gives the protein CSVTSTGGRTDTQYF.

The rearrangement uses TRBV5-6 and TRBJ1-2, with TRBD1 matching over 8 bases. The CDR3 length is 14 residues. Germline V gene lookup returns CDR1 SGHDT and CDR2 YYEEEE. V lost 4 bases to trimming and J lost 8 bases; unmatched junction nucleotides: 10. CDR3 residues: CASSTRTGIGGYTF. As DNA, the CDR3 is TGTGCCAGCAGCACCCGGACAGGGATTGGCGGCTACACCTTC.

The chain couples TRBV5-4 to TRBJ2-7, with a weak D call TRBD2 (6 bases). CDR3 length: 14 amino acids. Germline CDR1 reads SGHNT; CDR2 reads YYREEE (reference sequence). Between the trimmed V and J ends, which lost 3 bases and 3 bases, there was a span of 13 bases. The CDR3, as DNA: TGTGCCAGCAGCTCCCGGACGGGGGACTACGAGCAGTACTTC. Translation gives CASSSRTGDYEQYF.

The V gene is TRBV7-2, the J gene TRBJ1-3, with D tentatively TRBD1 (6 bases). Per the germline V gene, CDR1 is SGHTA and CDR2 is FQGNSA. The CDR3 has 15 amino acids. V was clipped by 1 base and J by 4 bases, with 11 bases between them. CDR3 sequence (DNA): TGTGCCAGCAGCTTAGTCGGGGGCGCAGGAAACACCATATATTTT. Translation gives CASSLVGGAGNTIYF.

This clone occurred once. This chain joins TRBV7-8 and TRBJ1-4; a possible D gene is TRBD1 (6 bases). The CDR3 runs 14 residues. The V end lost 3 bases, the J end lost 8 bases, and 13 bases lay between the germline ends. Germline CDR1 is SGHVS and CDR2 is FQNEAQ. The CDR3 spells CASSFGGREEKLFF. Written as DNA, the CDR3 is TGTGCCAGCAGCTTCGGGGGGCGGGAGGAAAAACTGTTTTTT.

This rearrangement joins TRBV6-4 to TRBJ1-5; the D gene is possibly TRBD1 (5 bases). Per germline, CDR1 MRHNA and CDR2 SNTAGT. The CDR3 has 15 amino acids. V dropped 2 bases and J dropped 4 bases, with 12 bases sitting between them. In DNA, the CDR3 is TGTGCCAGCAGTGACCCGACCGACAGAAATCAGCCCCAGCATTTT. Its protein is CASSDPTDRNQPQHF.

This clone was found a few times. V gene TRBV5-4 combines with J gene TRBJ1-6; D remains unclear. The CDR3 covers 15 residues. CDR1 SGHNT and CDR2 YYREEE come from the germline V gene (reference sequence). Trimming shortened V by 4 bases and J by 8 bases, and 16 bases separated the two germline ends. This chain's CDR3 is CASSLPEALDSPLHF. The CDR3 DNA reads as TGTGCCAGCAGCCTGCCTGAGGCTTTAGATTCACCCCTCCACTTT.

This clone was recorded a few times. The rearrangement links TRBV18 to TRBJ1-2; D remains ambiguous. Looked up from germline, CDR1 is KGHSH and CDR2 is LQKENI. Trimming left V 3 bases short and J 5 bases short, with 16 bases between. The CDR3 is made up of 15 amino acids. The CDR3 region is CASSPAVEYFYGYTF. CDR3 sequence (DNA): TGTGCCAGCTCACCGGCGGTGGAGTACTTTTATGGCTACACCTTC.

This chain links TRBV6-6 with TRBJ1-2; D ambiguous. CDR1 MNHNY and CDR2 SVGAGI come from the germline V gene (reference sequence). Trimming pared 8 bases from V and 5 bases from J, leaving 12 bases between. There are 12 residues in the CDR3. The CDR3 DNA reads TGTGCCAGCCGTGGTGGGGATTATGGCTACACCTTC. It is translated as CASRGGDYGYTF.

This chain connects TRBV2 to TRBJ1-1, with 7 positions matching TRBD1. Germline assignment: CDR1 SNHLY and CDR2 FYNNEI. The ends lost 6 bases at V and 2 bases at J; junction bases unmatched: 6. This CDR3 is built from 14 residues. The CDR3 sequence is CASRLGGGNTEAFF. Written as DNA, the CDR3 is TGTGCCAGCAGATTAGGAGGGGGCAACACTGAAGCTTTCTTT.

The CDR3 DNA is TGTGCTAGTGGACACATGAACACCGGGGAGCTGTTTTTT. Its translation: CASGHMNTGELFF. This chain links TRBV12-5 with TRBJ2-2; D gene unclear. From germline, CDR1 is LGHNT and CDR2 FRNRAP. Trimming took off 6 bases at V and 1 base at J, with 6 bases between the two ends. The CDR3 contains 13 residues.

V usage is TRBV7-9 and J usage is TRBJ1-4; unclear D gene. Germline CDR1 reads SEHNR; CDR2 reads FQNEAQ (reference sequence). V lost 3 bases and J 5 bases, leaving 4 bases between the germline ends. There are 12 residues in the CDR3. The CDR3: CASSLPNEKLFF. The CDR3 region has the DNA TGTGCCAGCAGCTTGCCGAATGAAAAACTGTTTTTT.

The chain is built from TRBV30 and TRBJ2-6; D is unclear. The CDR3 runs 13 residues. In germline, CDR1 is GTSNPN, CDR2 SVGIG (reference sequence). Trimming stripped 5 bases from V and 0 bases from J, with 5 bases between. The CDR3 region is CAWEGSGANVLTF. The DNA of the CDR3 is TGTGCCTGGGAAGGCTCTGGGGCCAACGTCCTGACTTTC. Looking up the rest from reference TRBV30 and TRBJ2-6 gives the full variable domain: SQTIHQWPATLVQPVGSPLSLECTVEGTSNPNLYWYRQAAGRGLQLLFYSVGIGQISSEVPQNLSASRPQDRQFILSSKKLLLSDSGFYLCAWEGSGANVLTFGAGSRLTVL.

V and J are TRBV18 and TRBJ2-5; D might be TRBD1 or TRBD2, each matching 6 bases. V lost 3 bases and J lost 4, with 12 bases in between. Looked up from germline, CDR1 is KGHSH and CDR2 is LQKENI. CDR3 length: 14 residues. The CDR3 nucleotides are TGTGCCAGCTCACCGGGGGGCAGAGGAGAGACCCAGTACTTC. Its translation: CASSPGGRGETQYF.

The genes are TRBV19 and TRBJ2-3; 8 nucleotides match TRBD2. The V and J ends lost 0 bases and 3 bases, in that order; junction bases with no gene match: 5. Germline CDR1 is LNHDA and CDR2 is SQIVND (reference sequence). The CDR3 is made up of 16 amino acids. The CDR3 DNA reads as TGTGCCAGTAGTATAGAGGGCGGGGGGTTTACAGATACGCAGTATTTT. This encodes CASSIEGGGFTDTQYF.

V usage is TRBV11-1 and J usage is TRBJ2-1; 13 bases align to TRBD2. CDR1 and CDR2 (germline): SGHAT, FQDESV (reference sequence). J was trimmed by 3 bases and V by 5 bases; bases with no gene match: 13. The CDR3 covers 19 residues. In DNA form, the CDR3 reads TGTGCCAGCAGCCAACCCACTAGCGGGGGGGCCGAGTTCTACAATGAGCAGTTCTTC. Translating it yields CASSQPTSGGAEFYNEQFF.

The chain joins TRBV7-8 to TRBJ1-5; 7 positions match TRBD1. CDR1 and CDR2 (germline): SGHVS, FQNEAQ. CDR3 length: 15 amino acids. V gave up 3 bases and J gave up 3 bases; unmatched junction bases: 5. In DNA form, the CDR3 reads TGTGCCAGCAGCTTTTTTACAGGGGCCAATCAGCCCCAGCATTTT. Encoded protein: CASSFFTGANQPQHF.

The chain links TRBV5-1 to TRBJ2-7, with D tentatively TRBD1 (5 bases). With 0 bases removed from V and 2 bases from J, the gap between germline ends came to 9 bases. The CDR3 contains 14 residues. Germline-derived CDR1 and CDR2 are SGHRS and YFSETQ. DNA for the CDR3: TGCGCCAGCAGCTTGGATGCCAGGGCCTACGAGCAGTACTTC. This sequence encodes CASSLDARAYEQYF. Full variable domain (remainder filled in from reference TRBV5-1 and TRBJ2-7): KAGVTQTPRYLIKTRGQQVTLSCSPISGHRSVSWYQQTPGQGLQFLFEYFSETQRNKGNFPGRFSGRQFSNSRSEMNVSTLELGDSALYLCASSLDARAYEQYFGPGTRLTVT.